This passage covers 7 T cell receptor beta chains from one sample sequenced in a study of T cells in Graves' hyperthyroidism and ophthalmopathy. Amplified TCR beta CDR3 regions derived from RNA transcripts. HTBI primers were the set used in a first-round RT-PCR of the TCR CDR3. TCRdb fed the multiplex PCR reads into MiXCR, producing one record per CDR3 protein. Among about 600,000 distinct CDR3 sequences listed, 16% were seen once. The sequenced material came from blood. These receptors were collected from a woman in her 40s with Graves' ophthalmopathy.

There are a few counts of this clonotype. The CDR3 coding sequence is TGTGCCAGCACCAGGGTAGACACTGAAGCTTTCTTT. This sequence encodes CASTRVDTEAFF. The genes are TRBV7-8 and TRBJ1-1; D perhaps matches TRBD1 (5 bases). This CDR3 comprises 12 residues. From germline, CDR1 is SGHVS and CDR2 FQNEAQ. Trimming left V 7 bases short and J 3 bases short, with 9 bases between.

This clonotype was observed many times. The chain links TRBV20-1 to TRBJ2-3; 8 bases map to TRBD2. Germline lookup yields CDR1 DFQATT and CDR2 SNEGSKA (reference sequence). This CDR3 is built from 11 residues. CDR3 nucleotide sequence: TGCAGCGTTAGCGGGATTGATACGCAGTATTTT. It specifies CSVSGIDTQYF.

In regard to this clonotype: A read error may be the cause here, since a much bigger clone is one base away. Because the CDR3 is missing its conserved closing phenylalanine or tryptophan, this is likely a read error. This chain links TRBV30 with TRBJ2-7; possibly TRBD1 or TRBD2 for D (6 bases each). Germline CDR1 and CDR2: GTSNPN and SVGIG (reference sequence). With 3 bases removed from V and 5 bases from J, the gap between germline ends came to 14 bases. The CDR3 totals 13 residues. The CDR3 protein is CAWRVPGAHEQYL. The CDR3 DNA reads TGTGCCTGGAGGGTGCCGGGGGCCCACGAGCAGTACCTC.

This clonotype appeared once. The chain has TRBV9 and TRBJ2-5, with TRBD2 as a possible D gene (5 bases). There are 12 residues in the CDR3. Germline assignment: CDR1 SGDLS and CDR2 YYNGEE. The V and J ends lost 3 bases and 7 bases respectively, with 10 bases between them. The CDR3 spells CASSGEAGTQYF. CDR3 sequence (DNA): TGTGCCAGCAGCGGTGAGGCGGGGACCCAGTACTTC.

Ten or more counts support this clonotype. The rearrangement links TRBV5-1 to TRBJ1-2; D might be TRBD1 (5 bases). The V gene lost 4 bases and the J gene lost 8 bases, with 18 bases spanning the gap. This CDR3 is 14 amino acids long. From germline, CDR1 is SGHRS and CDR2 YFSETQ. The CDR3 loop reads CASSPKSWGGGYTF. The CDR3 nucleotides are TGCGCCAGCAGCCCAAAATCGTGGGGCGGAGGCTACACCTTC.

The rearrangement links TRBV10-2 to TRBJ2-7; 10 nucleotides line up with TRBD2. The CDR3 consists of 18 residues. Germline V gene lookup returns CDR1 WSHSY and CDR2 SAAADI. V dropped 1 base and J dropped 1; count of bases not matched to a gene: 10. CDR3 loop: CASSEWGAGGSGSYEQYF. The CDR3 region has the DNA TGCGCCAGCAGTGAGTGGGGAGCGGGAGGGTCCGGATCCTACGAGCAGTACTTC.

This clonotype came up many times. CDR3 residues: CASSNRKPNEKLFF. The CDR3 DNA reads as TGTGCCAGCAGTAACAGAAAACCTAATGAAAAACTGTTTTTT. The chain links TRBV11-1 to TRBJ1-4; D unclear. This CDR3 contains 14 residues. The V gene's germline CDR1 is SGHAT and CDR2 FQDESV (reference sequence). The V and J ends lost 6 bases and 3 bases respectively, with 11 bases between them.